Presented here are 2 T cell receptor beta chains from one specimen sequenced in a study of blood T cells in healthy people across ages. Primers used in a second PCR of roughly 7 to 12 cycles were a sample-barcoded 5' primer and a J-beta primer mix. MiXCR was run by TCRdb on the 5' RACE reads, yielding one entry per CDR3 protein. The profile shows over 1,300,000 distinct CDR3 sequences, approximately 59% of them singletons. Sequenced sample: blood. Receptors originate from a man in his late teens or twenties in good health.

The chain carries TRBV10-3 and TRBJ2-1; D ambiguous. Deletions cut 0 bases from V and 2 bases from J, with 11 bases between. This CDR3 contains 16 residues. CDR1 is ENHRY and CDR2 is SYGVKD in the germline V gene. The CDR3 DNA sequence: TGTGCCATCAGTGAGTCCGCCTCGTCTCCCTACAATGAGCAGTTCTTC. Translating it yields CAISESASSPYNEQFF.

A remark on this clonotype: One junction end does not reproduce the germline sequence, and a read error may be involved. This chain links TRBV20-1 with TRBJ1-2; no definite D call. The germline V gene has CDR1 DFQATT and CDR2 SNEGSKA (reference sequence). CDR3 length: 13 residues. The CDR3 nucleotides are TGCAGTGCGAGAGTTTGGGGATCCTATGGCTACACCTTC. Amino acid sequence: CSARVWGSYGYTF.